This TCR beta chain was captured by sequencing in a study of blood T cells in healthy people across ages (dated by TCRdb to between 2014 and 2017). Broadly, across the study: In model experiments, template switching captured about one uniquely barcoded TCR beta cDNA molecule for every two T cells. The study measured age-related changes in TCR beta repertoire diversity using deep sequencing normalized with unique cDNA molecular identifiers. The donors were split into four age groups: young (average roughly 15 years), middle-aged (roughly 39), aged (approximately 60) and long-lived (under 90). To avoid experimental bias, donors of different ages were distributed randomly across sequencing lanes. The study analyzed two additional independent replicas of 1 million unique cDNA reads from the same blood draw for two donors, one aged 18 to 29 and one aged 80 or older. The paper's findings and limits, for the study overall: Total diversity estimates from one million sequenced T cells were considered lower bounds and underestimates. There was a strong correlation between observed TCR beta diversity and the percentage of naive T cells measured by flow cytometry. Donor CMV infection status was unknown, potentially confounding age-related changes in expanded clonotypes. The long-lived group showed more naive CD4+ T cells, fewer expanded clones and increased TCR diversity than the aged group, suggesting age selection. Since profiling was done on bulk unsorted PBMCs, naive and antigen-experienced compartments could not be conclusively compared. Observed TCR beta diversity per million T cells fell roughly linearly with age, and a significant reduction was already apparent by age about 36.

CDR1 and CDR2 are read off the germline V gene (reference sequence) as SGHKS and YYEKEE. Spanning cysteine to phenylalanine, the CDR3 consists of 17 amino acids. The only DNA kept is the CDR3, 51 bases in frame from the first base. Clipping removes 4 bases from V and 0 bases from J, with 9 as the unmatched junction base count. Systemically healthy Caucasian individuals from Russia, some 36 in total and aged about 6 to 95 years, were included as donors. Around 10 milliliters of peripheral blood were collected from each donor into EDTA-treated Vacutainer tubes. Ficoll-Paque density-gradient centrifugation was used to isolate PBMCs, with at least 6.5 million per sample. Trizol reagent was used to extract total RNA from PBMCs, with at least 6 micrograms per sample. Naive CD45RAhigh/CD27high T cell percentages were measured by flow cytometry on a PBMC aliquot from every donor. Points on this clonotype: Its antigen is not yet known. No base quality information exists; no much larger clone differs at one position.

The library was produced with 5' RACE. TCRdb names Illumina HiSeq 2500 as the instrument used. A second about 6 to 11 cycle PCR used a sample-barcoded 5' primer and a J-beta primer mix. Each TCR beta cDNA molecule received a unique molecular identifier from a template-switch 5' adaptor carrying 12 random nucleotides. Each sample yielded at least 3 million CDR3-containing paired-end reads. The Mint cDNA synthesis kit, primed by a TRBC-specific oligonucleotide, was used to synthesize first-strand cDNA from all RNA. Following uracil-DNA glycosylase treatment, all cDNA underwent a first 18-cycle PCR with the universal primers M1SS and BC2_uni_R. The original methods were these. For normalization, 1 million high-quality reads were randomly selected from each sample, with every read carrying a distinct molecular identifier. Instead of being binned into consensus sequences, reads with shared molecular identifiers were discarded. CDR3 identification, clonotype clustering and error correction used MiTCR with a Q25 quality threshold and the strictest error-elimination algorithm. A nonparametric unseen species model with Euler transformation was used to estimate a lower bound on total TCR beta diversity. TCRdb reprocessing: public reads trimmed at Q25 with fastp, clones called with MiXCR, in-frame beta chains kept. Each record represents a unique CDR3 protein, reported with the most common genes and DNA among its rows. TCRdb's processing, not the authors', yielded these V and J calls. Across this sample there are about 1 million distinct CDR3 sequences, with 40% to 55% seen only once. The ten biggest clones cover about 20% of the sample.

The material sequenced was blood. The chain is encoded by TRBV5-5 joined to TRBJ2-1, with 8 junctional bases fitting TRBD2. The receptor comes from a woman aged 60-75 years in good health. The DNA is TGTGCCAGCAGCAACGGGGGGGGCGAAAGCTCCTACAATGAGCAGTTCTTC. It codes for CASSNGGGESSYNEQFF.